A selection of T cell receptor beta chains follows, all from one sample in a study of identifying expanded T cells in peripheral blood. Profiling relied on immunoSEQ multiplex PCR, and the TCRdb table lists in-frame clones only, not all of them. The table has under 150,000 clones, 75% to 90% seen once. The sample comprised blood. Receptor source: a person aged 18 to 70 in good health. The CDR3 runs from the conserved cysteine through the conserved F or W. A D gene is named only where the DNA matches it firmly. Size is omitted from some rows. Given values are once, few, many or a class for expanded clones.

TRBV5-6	-	-	TRBJ1-2	CASSALGSFFYGYTF	TGTGCCAGCAGCGCGTTGGGGAGTTTCTTCTATGGCTACACCTTC
TRBV10-3	-	-	TRBJ2-7	CAIKAPGNSYEQYF	TGTGCCATTAAGGCCCCGGGCAACTCCTACGAGCAGTACTTC
TRBV15	-	few	TRBJ2-7	CATSREGRSYEQYF	TGTGCCACCAGCAGAGAGGGACGGTCCTACGAGCAGTACTTC
TRBV5-1	-	once	TRBJ2-6	CASSLGAHSGANVLTF	TGCGCCAGCAGCTTGGGGGCCCACTCTGGGGCCAACGTCCTGACTTTC
TRBV7-9	-	-	TRBJ2-7	CASSHPPPRGEQYF	TGTGCCAGCAGCCACCCTCCTCCCCGTGGCGAGCAGTACTTC
TRBV19	-	-	TRBJ1-5	CASSITSALGGQPQHF	TGTGCCAGTAGTATTACGTCGGCACTAGGTGGGCAGCCCCAGCATTTT
TRBV4-1	TRBD2	-	TRBJ2-4	CASSPGLAVGIAKNIQYF	TGCGCCAGCAGCCCGGGACTAGCGGTGGGGATAGCCAAAAACATTCAGTACTTC
TRBV7-3	TRBD2	-	TRBJ2-3	CASSSVHSLAGRTDTQYF	TGTGCCAGCAGCTCTGTTCACTCACTAGCGGGGCGCACAGATACGCAGTATTTT
TRBV10-3	-	-	TRBJ2-3	CAISEWRQKGQRANTDTQYF	TGTGCCATCAGTGAGTGGAGGCAGAAGGGCCAGAGAGCAAACACAGATACGCAGTATTTT
TRBV7-9	TRBD2	-	TRBJ2-7	CASSNSGRVYEQYF	TGTGCCAGCAGCAATAGCGGGAGGGTCTACGAGCAGTACTTC
TRBV5-1	TRBD1	-	TRBJ1-3	CASRLDRAPGNTIYF	TGCGCCAGCAGATTGGACAGGGCTCCTGGAAACACCATATATTTT
TRBV28	TRBD1	-	TRBJ1-5	CASYQQGYQPQHF	TGTGCCAGTTACCAACAGGGGTATCAGCCCCAGCATTTT
TRBV18	-	-	TRBJ1-1	CASSPPGNTEAFF	TGTGCCAGCTCACCACCAGGGAACACTGAAGCTTTCTTT
TRBV5-4	-	-	TRBJ1-4	CASSTQTNEKLFF	TGTGCCAGCAGCACGCAGACTAATGAAAAACTGTTTTTT
TRBV6-6	TRBD1	few	TRBJ1-5	CASGQGGQPQHF	TGTGCCAGCGGACAGGGGGGTCAGCCCCAGCATTTT
TRBV6-5	-	-	TRBJ1-3	CASSRTYPGNTIYF	TGTGCCAGCAGTCGGACCTACCCTGGAAACACCATATATTTT
TRBV10-3	TRBD2	-	TRBJ2-3	CAINLAGNTDTQYF	TGTGCCATCAACCTAGCGGGGAACACAGATACGCAGTATTTT
TRBV7-8	-	once	TRBJ1-2	CASSRSGTDYGHTF	TGTGCCAGCAGCCGATCCGGGACGGACTATGGCCACACCTTC
TRBV4-1	-	-	TRBJ2-7	CASSRGQRDSYEQYF	TGCGCCAGCAGCCGAGGACAGCGGGACTCCTACGAGCAGTACTTC
TRBV27	-	-	TRBJ1-4	CASSRGPSATNEKLFF	TGTGCCAGCAGCCGCGGGCCGAGTGCAACTAATGAAAAACTGTTTTTT
TRBV6-5	-	once	TRBJ1-1	CASSYSPASGTEAFF	TGTGCCAGCAGTTACTCGCCCGCGTCCGGGACTGAAGCTTTCTTT
TRBV28	TRBD1	-	TRBJ1-4	CASSPLAGGDEKLFF	TGTGCCAGCAGTCCTCTGGCAGGGGGTGATGAAAAACTGTTTTTT
TRBV11-2	TRBD2	-	TRBJ2-7	CASSLGTSGAGYEQYF	TGTGCCAGCAGCCTCGGGACTAGCGGGGCGGGGTACGAGCAGTACTTC
TRBV23-1	TRBD1	-	TRBJ1-4	CASSQPDRANNEKLFF	TGCGCCAGCAGTCAACCCGACAGGGCGAATAATGAAAAACTGTTTTTT
TRBV28	-	-	TRBJ1-1	CASSLPNGLNTEAFF	TGTGCCAGCAGTTTACCGAATGGGTTGAACACTGAAGCTTTCTTT
TRBV7-9	-	-	TRBJ2-7	CASSLFDEQYF	TGTGCCAGCAGCTTATTCGACGAGCAGTACTTC
TRBV11-3	-	-	TRBJ2-7	CASSQGGGSYEQYF	TGTGCCAGCAGCCAGGGGGGCGGGAGTTACGAGCAGTACTTC
TRBV10-1	-	-	TRBJ1-1	CASSDGHNTEAFF	TGCGCCAGCAGTGACGGGCATAACACTGAAGCTTTCTTT
TRBV7-3	-	-	TRBJ1-5	CASSLVGGSQPQHF	TGTGCCAGCAGCTTAGTGGGCGGGTCCCAGCCCCAGCATTTT
TRBV5-1	TRBD2	once	TRBJ2-5	CASSILAGGQETQYF	TGCGCCAGCAGCATTCTAGCGGGAGGGCAAGAGACCCAGTACTTC
TRBV27	-	-	TRBJ1-6	CASGGVNSPLHF	TGTGCCAGCGGGGGGGTTAATTCACCCCTCCACTTT
TRBV7-2	-	-	TRBJ2-1	CASSPRPHNEQFF	TGTGCCAGCAGCCCCCGGCCCCACAATGAGCAGTTCTTC
TRBV7-2	-	-	TRBJ2-3	CASSSLAESTDTQYF	TGTGCCAGCAGCTCCCTGGCGGAAAGCACAGATACGCAGTATTTT
TRBV27	TRBD2	-	TRBJ2-7	CASSTRWTSGETYEQYF	TGTGCCAGCAGTACTCGGTGGACTAGCGGGGAAACCTACGAGCAGTACTTC
TRBV6-6	-	once	TRBJ1-4	CASSYSDGKLFF	TGTGCCAGCAGTTACTCGGACGGGAAACTGTTTTTT
TRBV5-4	-	-	TRBJ2-3	CASSVGVVRGDTQYF	TGTGCCAGCAGCGTGGGAGTGGTCAGGGGAGATACGCAGTATTTT
TRBV27	-	once	TRBJ2-5	CASSPPGQRETQYF	TGTGCCAGCAGTCCACCGGGACAACGGGAGACCCAGTACTTC
TRBV18	TRBD1	-	TRBJ2-3	CASSPDRGTDTQYF	TGTGCCAGCTCACCCGACAGGGGGACAGATACGCAGTATTTT
TRBV6-5	TRBD1	-	TRBJ1-3	CASIHTGEHTIYF	TGTGCCAGCATTCATACAGGGGAGCACACCATATATTTT
TRBV5-6	-	-	TRBJ2-3	CASSPQPSSTDTQYF	TGTGCCAGCAGCCCCCAGCCATCTAGCACAGATACGCAGTATTTT
TRBV7-6	-	-	TRBJ1-3	CASSLEVRATGNTIYF	TGTGCCAGCAGCTTAGAGGTCAGGGCGACGGGAAACACCATATATTTT
TRBV5-6	-	-	TRBJ2-5	CASSLEGRETQYF	TGTGCCAGCAGCCTGGAAGGGCGTGAGACCCAGTACTTC
TRBV28	-	-	TRBJ1-2	CASSLPGHTYGYTF	TGTGCCAGCAGTTTACCGGGACATACCTATGGCTACACCTTC
TRBV2	-	few	TRBJ1-5	CASMARGGNQPQHF	TGTGCCAGCATGGCCCGGGGTGGCAATCAGCCCCAGCATTTT